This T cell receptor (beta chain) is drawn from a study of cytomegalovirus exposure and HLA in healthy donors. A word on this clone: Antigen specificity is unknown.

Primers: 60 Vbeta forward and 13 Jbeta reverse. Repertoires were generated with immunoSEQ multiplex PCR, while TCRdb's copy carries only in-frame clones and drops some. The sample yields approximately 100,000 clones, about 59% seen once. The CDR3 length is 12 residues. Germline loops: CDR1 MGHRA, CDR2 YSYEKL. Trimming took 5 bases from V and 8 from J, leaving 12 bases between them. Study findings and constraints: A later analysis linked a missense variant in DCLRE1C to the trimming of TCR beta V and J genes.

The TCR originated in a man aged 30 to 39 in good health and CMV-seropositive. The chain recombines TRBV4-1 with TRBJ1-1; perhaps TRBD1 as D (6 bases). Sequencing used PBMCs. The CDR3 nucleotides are TGCGCCAGCAGCAAGGGGGTATCCGAAGCTTTCTTT. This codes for CASSKGVSEAFF.